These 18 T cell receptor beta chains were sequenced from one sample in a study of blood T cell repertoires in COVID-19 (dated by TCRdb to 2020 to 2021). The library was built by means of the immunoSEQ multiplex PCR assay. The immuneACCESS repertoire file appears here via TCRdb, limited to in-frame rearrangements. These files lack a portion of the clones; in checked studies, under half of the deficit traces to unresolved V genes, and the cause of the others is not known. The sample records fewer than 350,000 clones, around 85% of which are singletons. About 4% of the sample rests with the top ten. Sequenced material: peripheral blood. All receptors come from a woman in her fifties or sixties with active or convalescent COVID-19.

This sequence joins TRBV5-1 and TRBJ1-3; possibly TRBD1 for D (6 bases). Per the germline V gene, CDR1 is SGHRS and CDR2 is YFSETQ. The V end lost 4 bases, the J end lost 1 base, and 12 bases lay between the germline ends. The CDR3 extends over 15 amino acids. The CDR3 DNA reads TGCGCCAGCAGCGCCGGTGGACAGTCTGGAAACACCATATATTTT. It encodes CASSAGGQSGNTIYF.

The DNA for the CDR3 is TGTGCCAGCAGTAGGGGGTTCTATCAGCCCCAGCATTTT. This translates into CASSRGFYQPQHF. The rearrangement joins TRBV12-3 or TRBV12-4 to TRBJ1-5, with D perhaps matching TRBD1 (6 bases). The CDR3 consists of 13 residues. V lost 5 bases and J 5 bases, leaving 10 bases between the germline ends.

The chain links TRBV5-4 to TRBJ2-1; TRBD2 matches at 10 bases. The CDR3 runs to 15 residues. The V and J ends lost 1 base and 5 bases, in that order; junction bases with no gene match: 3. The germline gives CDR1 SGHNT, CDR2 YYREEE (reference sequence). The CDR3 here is CASSLPSGSNNEQFF. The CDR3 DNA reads TGTGCCAGCAGCTTGCCTAGCGGGAGTAACAATGAGCAGTTCTTC.

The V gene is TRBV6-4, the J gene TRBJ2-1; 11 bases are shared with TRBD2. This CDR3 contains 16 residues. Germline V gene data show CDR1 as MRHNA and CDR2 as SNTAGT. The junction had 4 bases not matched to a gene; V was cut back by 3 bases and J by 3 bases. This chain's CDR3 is CASSDWLAGGYNEQFF. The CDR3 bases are TGTGCCAGCAGTGATTGGCTAGCGGGAGGCTACAATGAGCAGTTCTTC.

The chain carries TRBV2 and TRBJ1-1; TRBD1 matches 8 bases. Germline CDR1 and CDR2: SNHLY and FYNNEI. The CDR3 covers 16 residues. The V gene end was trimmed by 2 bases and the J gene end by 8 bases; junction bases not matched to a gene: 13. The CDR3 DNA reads TGTGCCAGCAGTGAACAGGGGGCGGGTTCTGTTTCAGAAGCTTTCTTT. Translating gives CASSEQGAGSVSEAFF. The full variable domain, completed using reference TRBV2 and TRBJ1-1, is EPEVTQTPSHQVTQMGQEVILRCVPISNHLYFYWYRQILGQKVEFLVSFYNNEISEKSEIFDDQFSVERPDGSNFTLKIRSTKLEDSAMYFCASSEQGAGSVSEAFFGQGTRLTVV.

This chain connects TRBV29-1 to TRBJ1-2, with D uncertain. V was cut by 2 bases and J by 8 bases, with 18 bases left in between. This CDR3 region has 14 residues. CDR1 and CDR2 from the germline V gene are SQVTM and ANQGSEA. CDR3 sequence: CSVELPPGGRGYTF. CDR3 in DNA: TGCAGCGTTGAACTACCCCCGGGAGGGAGAGGCTACACCTTC.

CDR3 in amino acids: CASSRPGGAYNEQFF. In nucleotides, the CDR3 is TGTGCCAGTAGTAGGCCAGGGGGCGCCTACAATGAGCAGTTCTTC. The V call is TRBV19, the J call TRBJ2-1; TRBD1 agrees at 8 bases. The CDR3 has 15 amino acids. V lost 4 bases, J lost 2 bases, and 4 bases stayed unmatched. CDR1 LNHDA and CDR2 SQIVND come from the germline V gene (reference sequence).

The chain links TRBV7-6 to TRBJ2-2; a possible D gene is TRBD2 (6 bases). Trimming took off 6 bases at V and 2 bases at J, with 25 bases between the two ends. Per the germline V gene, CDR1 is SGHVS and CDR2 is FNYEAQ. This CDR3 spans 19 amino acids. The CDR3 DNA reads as TGTGCCAGCAGTCGGATACAGGTGGGGGGACTTTTAAACACCGGGGAGCTGTTTTTT. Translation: CASSRIQVGGLLNTGELFF. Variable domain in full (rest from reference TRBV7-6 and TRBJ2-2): GAGVSQSPRYKVTKRGQDVALRCDPISGHVSLYWYRQALGQGPEFLTYFNYEAQQDKSGLPNDRFSAERPEGSISTLTIQRTEQRDSAMYRCASSRIQVGGLLNTGELFFGEGSRLTVL.

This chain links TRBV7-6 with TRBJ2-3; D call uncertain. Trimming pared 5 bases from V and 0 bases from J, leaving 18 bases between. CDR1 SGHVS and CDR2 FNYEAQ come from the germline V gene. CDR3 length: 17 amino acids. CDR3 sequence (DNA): TGTGCCAGCAGCCCCAACCGTTTGCGCAAGAGCACAGATACGCAGTATTTT. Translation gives CASSPNRLRKSTDTQYF.

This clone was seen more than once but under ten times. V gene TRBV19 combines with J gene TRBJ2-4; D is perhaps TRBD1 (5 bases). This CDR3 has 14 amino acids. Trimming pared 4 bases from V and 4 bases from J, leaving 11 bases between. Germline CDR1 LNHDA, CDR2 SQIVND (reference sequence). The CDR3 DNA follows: TGTGCCAGTAGTAACGTAGGGGATAAAAACATTCAGTACTTC. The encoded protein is CASSNVGDKNIQYF.

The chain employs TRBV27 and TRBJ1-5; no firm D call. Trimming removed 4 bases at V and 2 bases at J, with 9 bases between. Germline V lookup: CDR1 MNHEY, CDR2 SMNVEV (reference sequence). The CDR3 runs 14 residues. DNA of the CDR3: TGTGCCAGCAGTTCCATCCAGGGCAATCAGCCCCAGCATTTT. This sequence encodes CASSSIQGNQPQHF.

The CDR3 region is CASSMTGPMNTEAFF. The CDR3 DNA reads as TGTGCCAGTAGTATGACAGGGCCTATGAACACTGAAGCTTTCTTT. J is TRBJ1-1 and V is TRBV19; 7 bases are a match to TRBD1. Germline CDR1 LNHDA, CDR2 SQIVND (reference sequence). Trimming removed 3 bases from V and 0 bases from J; junction bases left unmatched: 4. The CDR3 is made up of 15 amino acids.

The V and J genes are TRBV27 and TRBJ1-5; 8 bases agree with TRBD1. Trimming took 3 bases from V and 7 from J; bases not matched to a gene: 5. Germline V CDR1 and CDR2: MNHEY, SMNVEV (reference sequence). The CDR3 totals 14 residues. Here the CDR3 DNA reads TGTGCCAGCAGTTTCCGGGGACAGGCGCAGCCCCAGCATTTT. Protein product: CASSFRGQAQPQHF.

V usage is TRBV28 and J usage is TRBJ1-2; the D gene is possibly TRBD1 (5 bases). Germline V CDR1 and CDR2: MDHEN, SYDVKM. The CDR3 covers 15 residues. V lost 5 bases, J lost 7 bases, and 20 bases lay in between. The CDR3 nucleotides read TGTGCCAGCAGTCTTTCCTCTCAGGGAAGTAGTGGCTACACCTTC. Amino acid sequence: CASSLSSQGSSGYTF.

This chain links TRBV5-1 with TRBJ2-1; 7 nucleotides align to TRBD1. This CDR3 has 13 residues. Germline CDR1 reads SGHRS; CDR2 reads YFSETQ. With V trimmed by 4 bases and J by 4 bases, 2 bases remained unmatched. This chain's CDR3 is CASSETGYNEQFF. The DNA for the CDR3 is TGCGCCAGCAGCGAGACAGGGTACAATGAGCAGTTCTTC.

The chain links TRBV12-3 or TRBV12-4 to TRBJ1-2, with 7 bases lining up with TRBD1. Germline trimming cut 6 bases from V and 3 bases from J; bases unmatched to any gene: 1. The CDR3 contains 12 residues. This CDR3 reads CASRGTDYGYTF. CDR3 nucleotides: TGTGCCAGCAGGGGGACAGACTATGGCTACACCTTC.

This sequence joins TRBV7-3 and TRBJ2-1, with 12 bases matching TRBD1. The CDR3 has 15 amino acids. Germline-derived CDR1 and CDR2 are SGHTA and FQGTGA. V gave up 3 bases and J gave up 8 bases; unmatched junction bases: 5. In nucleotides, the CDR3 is TGTGCCAGCAGCTTCTCCGGGACAGGGGGCCATGAGCAGTTCTTC. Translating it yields CASSFSGTGGHEQFF.

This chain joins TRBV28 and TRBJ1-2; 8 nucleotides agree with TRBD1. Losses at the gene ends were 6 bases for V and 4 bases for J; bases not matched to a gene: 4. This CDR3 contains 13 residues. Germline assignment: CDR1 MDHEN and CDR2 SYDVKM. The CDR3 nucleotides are TGTGCCAGCAGATCGGGACAGGTCTATGGCTACACCTTC. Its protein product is CASRSGQVYGYTF.